These 32 T cell receptor gamma chains were all obtained from the same sample, sequenced in a study of gamma-delta T cells after stem cell transplantation. TCRdb used CATT to re-call clones from the RT-PCR reads. The sample yields 1,000 to 1,500 gamma-chain clones, around 86% seen once. Sequencing was carried out using gamma-delta T cells. These receptor sequences come from a human donor. It is not recorded whose cells these are; they may come from a transplant donor.

The chain is built from TRGV4 and TRGJ1 or TRGJ2. TCRdb records no J gene; here it was assigned by comparing the DNA to germline. The CDR3 is 13 residues long. Germline CDR1 EGSTGY, CDR2 YDSYTSSV. Trimming at V came to 2 bases and at J to 4 bases, leaving 5 bases not matched to a gene. The CDR3 reads CATWDESYYKKLF. Written as DNA, the CDR3 is TGTGCCACCTGGGATGAGTCGTATTATAAGAAACTCTTT.

J is TRGJP2 and V is TRGV4. The J gene comes from matching the DNA to germline here; TCRdb lacks it. Trimming cost V 1 base and J 3 bases; bases outside gene matches: 2. Germline CDR1 EGSTGY, CDR2 YDSYTSSV. This CDR3 has 14 amino acids. CDR3 region: CATWDGRSDWIKTF. The CDR3 region has the DNA TGTGCCACCTGGGATGGTCGTAGTGATTGGATCAAGACGTTT.

The CDR3 DNA follows: TGTGCCTTGTGGGAGGTATCAACGTATAAGAAACTCTTT. The encoded protein is CALWEVSTYKKLF. The genes are TRGV9 and TRGJ1 or TRGJ2. No J segment appears in TCRdb, so it was assigned here by matching the sequence to germline. Unmatched junction bases numbered 7, after V lost 1 base and J lost 7 bases. Germline loops: CDR1 GITISATS, CDR2 ISYDGTV (reference sequence). The CDR3 sequence is 13 residues long.

This clone was seen just once. Germline is not matched at one junction end, which may reflect a read error. The CDR3 bases are TGTGCCACCTGGGATAGATTTAGTGGTGATTGGATCAAGACGTTT. It yields the protein CATWDRFSGDWIKTF. The V gene is TRGV8, the J gene TRGJP2. The J gene is absent in TCRdb and was assigned here via DNA matching to germline. Germline V lookup: CDR1 VENAVY, CDR2 YDSYNSRV. This CDR3 is 15 amino acids long.

This clone was observed a few times. The chain uses TRGV2 and TRGJP2. In germline, CDR1 is EGSNGY, CDR2 YDSYNSKV. The CDR3 extends over 14 amino acids. V lost 1 base, J lost 3 bases, and 2 bases stayed unmatched. CDR3 amino acids: CATWDGCSDWIKTF. The CDR3 DNA follows: TGTGCCACCTGGGACGGATGTAGTGATTGGATCAAGACGTTT.

The sample holds one count of this clone. The rearrangement joins TRGV2 to TRGJ1 or TRGJ2. TCRdb leaves out the J gene; it was filled in here by matching the DNA to germline. J was trimmed by 10 bases and V by 4 bases; bases with no gene match: 4. CDR1 and CDR2 from the germline V gene are EGSNGY and YDSYNSKV. The CDR3 has 10 amino acids. CDR3 DNA sequence: TGTGCCACCTGGGAGCCGAAGAAACTCTTT. This translates into CATWEPKKLF.

This clone was seen only a few times. The J segment was not called; the V segment is TRGV9. CDR3 length: 11 amino acids. The germline V gene encodes CDR1 GITISATS and CDR2 ISYDGTV (reference sequence). This chain's CDR3 is CALSIGRIQHF. The CDR3 bases are TGTGCCCTAAGTATCGGAAGAATACAACATTTC.

The chain recombines TRGV4 with TRGJ1 or TRGJ2. The J gene, missing from TCRdb, was assigned here through DNA to germline matching. Germline CDR1 reads EGSTGY; CDR2 reads YDSYTSSV. V gave up 0 bases and J gave up 4 bases; unmatched junction bases: 9. This CDR3 contains 15 residues. The CDR3: CATWDGQAPYYKKLF. In DNA, the CDR3 is TGTGCCACCTGGGATGGGCAAGCTCCATATTATAAGAAACTCTTT.

For the J gene the call is TRGJ1 or TRGJ2; the V gene lacks a call. This CDR3 has 12 amino acids. The CDR3 protein is CATWDGPRKKLF. The CDR3 nucleotides read TGTGCCACCTGGGACGGGCCTCGGAAGAAACTCTTT.

The chain recombines TRGV4 with TRGJ1 or TRGJ2. No J gene is reported in TCRdb; it was inferred here by comparing the DNA with germline. This CDR3 contains 14 residues. Germline V lookup: CDR1 EGSTGY, CDR2 YDSYTSSV. The trim removed 0 bases at V and 3 bases at J, leaving 5 bases unmatched. The CDR3 coding sequence is TGTGCCACCTGGGATGGGCCGATTTATTATAAGAAACTCTTT. As protein: CATWDGPIYYKKLF.

The chain joins TRGV8 to TRGJ1 or TRGJ2. TCRdb records no J gene; here it was assigned by comparing the DNA to germline. Per germline, CDR1 VENAVY and CDR2 YDSYNSRV. The CDR3 has 13 amino acids. Losses at the gene ends were 5 bases for V and 3 bases for J; bases not matched to a gene: 7. CDR3 amino acids: CATWVSAYYKKLF. The CDR3 DNA reads TGTGCCACCTGGGTCTCGGCTTATTATAAGAAACTCTTT.

A remark on this clone: The sample has other DNA sequences that encode this CDR3 too. The V and J genes are TRGV2 and TRGJ1 or TRGJ2. The J gene, missing from TCRdb, was assigned here through DNA to germline matching. This CDR3 has 13 amino acids. Looked up from germline, CDR1 is EGSNGY and CDR2 is YDSYNSKV. With 0 bases clipped from V and 6 bases from J, the junction kept 5 bases outside the gene matches. The CDR3 loop is CATWDGPGYKKLF. The CDR3 coding sequence is TGTGCCACCTGGGACGGGCCGGGTTATAAGAAACTCTTT.

The V and J genes are TRGV3 and TRGJ1 or TRGJ2. The J gene, not given by TCRdb, was assigned here from a germline match of the nucleotide sequence. The V segment lost 5 bases and the J segment 8 bases; nucleotides outside the gene matches: 9. Germline assignment: CDR1 VTNTFY and CDR2 YDVSTARD (reference sequence). The length of the CDR3 is 12 residues. Here the CDR3 reads CATWGPTHKKLF. CDR3 coding DNA: TGTGCCACCTGGGGACCCACCCATAAGAAACTCTTT.

This chain connects TRGV9 to TRGJ1 or TRGJ2. TCRdb offers no J gene call, so here the DNA was matched to germline to obtain one. J gave up 5 bases and V 11 bases, and 9 bases lay outside the gene matches. Germline loops: CDR1 GITISATS, CDR2 ISYDGTV (reference sequence). This CDR3 region has 11 residues. CDR3 DNA: TGTGCCTGTGCTAGGGATTATAAGAAACTCTTT. It specifies CACARDYKKLF.

The chain's CDR3 is CATWDSKDWIKTF. In nucleotides, the CDR3 is TGTGCCACCTGGGACAGTAAAGATTGGATCAAGACGTTT. The chain has TRGV3 and TRGJP2. Matching the DNA to germline supplied the J gene, which TCRdb does not give. CDR1 is VTNTFY and CDR2 is YDVSTARD in the germline V gene (reference sequence). The CDR3 is 13 amino acids. V shed 1 base and J 8 bases; nucleotides not matched to a gene: 4.

The rearrangement joins TRGV9 to TRGJP. Matching the DNA to germline supplied the J gene, which TCRdb does not give. The CDR3 totals 16 residues. Germline CDR1 and CDR2: GITISATS and ISYDGTV (reference sequence). J gave up 9 bases and V 2 bases, and 7 bases lay outside the gene matches. The CDR3 sequence is CALWEARGLGKKIKVF. The CDR3 DNA follows: TGTGCCTTGTGGGAGGCGCGGGGGTTGGGCAAAAAAATCAAGGTATTT.

This clone was counted between two and nine times. The chain employs TRGV3 and TRGJ1 or TRGJ2. TCRdb gives no J gene; it was assigned here by matching the DNA to germline. Per the germline V gene, CDR1 is VTNTFY and CDR2 is YDVSTARD (reference sequence). With V trimmed by 3 bases and J by 0 bases, 2 bases remained unmatched. CDR3 size: 13 residues. CDR3 sequence reads: CATWDGNYYKKLF. The CDR3 DNA follows: TGTGCCACCTGGGACGGGAATTATTATAAGAAACTCTTT.

This sequence joins TRGV3 and TRGJ1 or TRGJ2. The J gene is not listed in TCRdb, so it was assigned here from a DNA match to germline. CDR1 is VTNTFY and CDR2 is YDVSTARD in the germline V gene (reference sequence). The J segment lost 10 bases and the V segment lost 0 bases, leaving 12 bases of the junction unmatched. The CDR3 contains 14 residues. The DNA for the CDR3 is TGTGCCACCTGGGACAGGCCTATAAAGGACAAGAAACTCTTT. Residues: CATWDRPIKDKKLF.

The chain uses TRGV9 and TRGJ1 or TRGJ2. TCRdb offers no J gene call, so here the DNA was matched to germline to obtain one. The CDR3 contains 11 residues. Germline assignment: CDR1 GITISATS and CDR2 ISYDGTV (reference sequence). The V gene end was trimmed by 7 bases and the J gene end by 6 bases; junction bases not matched to a gene: 6. For the CDR3, the DNA is TGTGCCTTGTGTCCCTTTTATAAGAAACTCTTT. Translating gives CALCPFYKKLF.

The chain uses TRGV2 and TRGJ1 or TRGJ2. Because TCRdb records no J gene, it was assigned here through a match of the DNA to germline. V lost 0 bases and J lost 5; bases outside the gene matches: 7. Germline CDR1 reads EGSNGY; CDR2 reads YDSYNSKV. This CDR3 is built from 14 residues. The CDR3 DNA is TGTGCCACCTGGGACGGGCCCTGGAATTATAAGAAACTCTTT. Its translation: CATWDGPWNYKKLF.

The chain uses TRGV2 and TRGJ1 or TRGJ2. No J segment appears in TCRdb, so it was assigned here by matching the sequence to germline. V shed 0 bases and J 3 bases; nucleotides not matched to a gene: 2. CDR1 is EGSNGY, CDR2 YDSYNSKV, per germline. This CDR3 has 13 amino acids. The CDR3 protein is CATWDGRYYKKLF. The CDR3 bases are TGTGCCACCTGGGACGGGCGTTATTATAAGAAACTCTTT.

The chain has TRGV4 and TRGJ1 or TRGJ2. Here the J gene came from matching the DNA to germline, since TCRdb omits it. Germline lookup yields CDR1 EGSTGY and CDR2 YDSYTSSV. The CDR3 runs to 11 residues. V dropped 3 bases and J dropped 7; count of bases not matched to a gene: 3. CDR3 loop: CATWDCYKKLF. The CDR3 DNA reads TGTGCCACCTGGGATTGCTATAAGAAACTCTTT.

V is TRGV4 and J is TRGJP1. Because TCRdb records no J gene, it was assigned here through a match of the DNA to germline. CDR3 length equals 13 residues. CDR1 is EGSTGY and CDR2 is YDSYTSSV in the germline V gene. The J segment lost 0 bases and the V segment lost 10 bases, leaving 5 bases of the junction unmatched. CDR3 region: CATIYTTGWFKIF. CDR3 DNA: TGTGCCACTATATATACCACTGGTTGGTTCAAGATATTT.

The J gene is TRGJ1 or TRGJ2, the V gene TRGV4. In the absence of a J gene in TCRdb, the DNA was matched to germline to assign it here. V shed 0 bases and J 8 bases; nucleotides not matched to a gene: 4. Germline V gene data show CDR1 as EGSTGY and CDR2 as YDSYTSSV. The CDR3 spans 12 residues. The CDR3 DNA reads as TGTGCCACCTGGGATGGGGACCATAAGAAACTCTTT. This encodes CATWDGDHKKLF.

V and J are TRGV2 and TRGJP2. TCRdb lists no J gene, so it was determined here by aligning the DNA to germline. This CDR3 is built from 18 residues. V lost 1 base and J lost 2; bases outside the gene matches: 13. Germline values: CDR1 EGSNGY, CDR2 YDSYNSKV. The CDR3 here is CATWDGSDRPSSDWIKTF. The DNA of the CDR3 is TGTGCCACCTGGGACGGATCGGACCGGCCCAGTAGTGATTGGATCAAGACGTTT.

This clone was seen a single time. This chain connects TRGV9 to TRGJ1 or TRGJ2. The J gene was not available in TCRdb and was assigned here by matching the DNA to germline segments. CDR1 is GITISATS, CDR2 ISYDGTV, per germline (reference sequence). The CDR3 has 11 residues. V gave up 0 bases and J gave up 12 bases; unmatched junction bases: 5. Here the CDR3 DNA reads TGTGCCTTGTGGGAGGTGCATTGGAAACTCTTT. Residues: CALWEVHWKLF.

This chain connects TRGV3 to TRGJ1 or TRGJ2. TCRdb does not report a J gene; here it was assigned by matching the DNA to germline references. CDR1 is VTNTFY and CDR2 is YDVSTARD in the germline V gene (reference sequence). The CDR3 is made up of 13 amino acids. J was trimmed by 7 bases and V by 2 bases; bases with no gene match: 8. The CDR3 DNA sequence: TGTGCCACCTGGGACACAACACGGTATAAGAAACTCTTT. Its translation is CATWDTTRYKKLF.

This clone turned up a few times. Other DNA sequences of this sample code for an identical CDR3. The chain recombines TRGV9 with TRGJP. No J gene is reported in TCRdb; it was inferred here by comparing the DNA with germline. Per the germline V gene, CDR1 is GITISATS and CDR2 is ISYDGTV (reference sequence). The CDR3 sequence is 16 residues long. J was trimmed by 5 bases and V by 0 bases; bases with no gene match: 1. The CDR3 spells CALWEVKELGKKIKVF. The CDR3 nucleotides are TGTGCCTTGTGGGAGGTGAAAGAGTTGGGCAAAAAAATCAAGGTATTT.

As to this clone: No DNA is shown, since the ends of the CDR3 on it are uncertain; the CDR3 is the one TCRdb lists. The V gene reported is TRGV2; the J gene is uncalled. The length of the CDR3 is 27 amino acids, counting both ends. Germline V gene data show CDR1 as EGSNGY and CDR2 as YDSYNSKV. CDR3 protein: CATYLRNSLAVEQHLLSQVSIGRIQHF.

This clone has only a few counts. The chain combines TRGV5 with TRGJ1 or TRGJ2. In the absence of a J gene in TCRdb, the DNA was matched to germline to assign it here. Germline lookup yields CDR1 VINAFY and CDR2 YDVSNSKD. Unmatched junction bases numbered 10, after V lost 5 bases and J lost 12 bases. This CDR3 has 11 residues. CDR3 sequence: CATWGLGGKLF. DNA for the CDR3: TGTGCCACCTGGGGCCTCGGGGGGAAACTCTTT.

The chain joins TRGV2 to TRGJ1 or TRGJ2. TCRdb carries no J gene annotation; the J gene was assigned here by matching the DNA with germline. The CDR3 contains 16 residues. V was pared by 5 bases and J by 5 bases, with 18 bases of the junction left unmatched. Germline V gene lookup returns CDR1 EGSNGY and CDR2 YDSYNSKV. The CDR3 DNA sequence: TGTGCCACCTGGGTTCATGGGTCGGAAGGGGATTATAAGAAACTCTTT. This gives the protein CATWVHGSEGDYKKLF.

V is TRGV4 and J is TRGJ1 or TRGJ2. Germline matching of the DNA provided the J gene here, since TCRdb leaves it blank. V gave up 0 bases and J gave up 2 bases; unmatched junction bases: 7. CDR3 length: 15 amino acids. Looked up from germline, CDR1 is EGSTGY and CDR2 is YDSYTSSV. CDR3 nucleotide sequence: TGTGCCACCTGGGATGGGAGGGGGTATTATTATAAGAAACTCTTT. This gives the protein CATWDGRGYYYKKLF.